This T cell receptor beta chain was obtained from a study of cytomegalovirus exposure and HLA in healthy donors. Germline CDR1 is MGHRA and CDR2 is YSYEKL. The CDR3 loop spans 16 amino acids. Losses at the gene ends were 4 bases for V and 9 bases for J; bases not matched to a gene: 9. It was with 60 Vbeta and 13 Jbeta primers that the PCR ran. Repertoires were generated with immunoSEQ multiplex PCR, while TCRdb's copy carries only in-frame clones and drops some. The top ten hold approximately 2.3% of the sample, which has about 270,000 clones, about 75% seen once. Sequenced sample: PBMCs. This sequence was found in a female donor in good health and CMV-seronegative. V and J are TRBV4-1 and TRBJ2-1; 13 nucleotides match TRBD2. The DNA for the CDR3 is TGCGCCAGCAGCCGGACACTAGCGGGAGGGCATTCTGAGCAGTTCTTC. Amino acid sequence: CASSRTLAGGHSEQFF.